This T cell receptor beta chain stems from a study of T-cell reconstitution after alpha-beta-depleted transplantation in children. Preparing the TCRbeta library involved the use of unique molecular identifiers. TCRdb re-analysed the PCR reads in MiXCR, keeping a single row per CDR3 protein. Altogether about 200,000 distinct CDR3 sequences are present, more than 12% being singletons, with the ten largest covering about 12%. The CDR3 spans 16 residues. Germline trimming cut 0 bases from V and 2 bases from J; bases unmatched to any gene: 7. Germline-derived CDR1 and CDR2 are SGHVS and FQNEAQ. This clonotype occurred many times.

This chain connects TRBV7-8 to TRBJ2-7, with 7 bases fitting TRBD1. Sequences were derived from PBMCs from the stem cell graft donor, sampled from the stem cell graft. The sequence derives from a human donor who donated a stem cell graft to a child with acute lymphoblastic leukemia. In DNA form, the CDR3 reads TGTGCCAGCAGCTTAGCGGGTGTAGGGACAGCCTACGAGCAGTACTTC. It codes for CASSLAGVGTAYEQYF. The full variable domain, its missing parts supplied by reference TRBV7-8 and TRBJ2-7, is GAGVSQSPRYKVAKRGQDVALRCDPISGHVSLFWYQQALGQGPEFLTYFQNEAQLDKSGLPSDRFFAERPEGSVSTLKIQRTQQEDSAVYLCASSLAGVGTAYEQYFGPGTRLTVT.